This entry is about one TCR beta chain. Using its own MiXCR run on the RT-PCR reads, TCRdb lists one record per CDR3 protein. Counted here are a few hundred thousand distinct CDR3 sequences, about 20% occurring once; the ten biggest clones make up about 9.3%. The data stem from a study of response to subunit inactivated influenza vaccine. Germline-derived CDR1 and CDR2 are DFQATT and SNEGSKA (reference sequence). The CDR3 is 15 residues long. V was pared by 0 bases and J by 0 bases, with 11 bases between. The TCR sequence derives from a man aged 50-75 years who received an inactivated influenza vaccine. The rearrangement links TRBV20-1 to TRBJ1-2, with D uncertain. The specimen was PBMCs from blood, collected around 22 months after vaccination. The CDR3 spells CSARDRTTANYGYTF. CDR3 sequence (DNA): TGCAGTGCTAGAGACAGGACCACGGCTAACTATGGCTACACCTTC.